The next 2 T cell receptor beta chains were all read from a single sample in a study of blood T cell repertoires in COVID-19. The table came from immunoSEQ multiplex PCR; TCRdb's copy has only in-frame clones and leaves some out. The table includes around 300,000 clones, approximately 86% detected once. The sequencing input was PBMCs or T cells enriched from blood (not recorded which). These receptors were obtained from a woman between 18 and 29 years old who had recovered from COVID-19.

The chain joins TRBV9 to TRBJ2-6; 7 bases map to TRBD1. CDR3 length: 17 amino acids. Trimming cost V 2 bases and J 1 base; bases outside gene matches: 6. Germline CDR1 reads SGDLS; CDR2 reads YYNGEE. The CDR3: CASSVGQAVSGANVLTF. CDR3 bases: TGTGCCAGCAGCGTCGGACAGGCGGTATCTGGGGCCAACGTCCTGACTTTC.

The V and J genes are TRBV20-1 and TRBJ1-4; D unclear. Germline V CDR1 and CDR2: DFQATT, SNEGSKA (reference sequence). V lost 6 bases and J 8 bases, leaving 7 bases between the germline ends. This CDR3 spans 10 amino acids. CDR3 nucleotide sequence: TGCAGTGCCCGCCGGGAAAAACTGTTTTTT. Its translation is CSARREKLFF.